This TCR beta chain was sequenced during a study of T cell repertoires in cytomegalovirus infection. Regarding the study as a whole: The ex vivo response was dominated by HLA-C-restricted CMV-specific TCR beta clonotypes.

There are 16 residues in the CDR3. J lost 4 bases, V lost 0 bases, and 6 bases had no gene match. In germline, CDR1 is MNHEY, CDR2 SVGAGI. This clonotype occurred many times. Its antigen is not known. From the reads, TCRdb called clonotypes with MiXCR, one entry per CDR3 protein. The sample consists of roughly 280,000 distinct CDR3 sequences, about an eighth of them appearing once. This TCR derives from a human donor in good health (CMV status not recorded). Some clones in this sample may be carry-over from other donors' samples. The chain carries TRBV6-5 and TRBJ2-1; 7 positions match TRBD2. Sequencing input: PBMCs. The CDR3 spells CASSYSGSGQYNEQFF. In DNA, the CDR3 is TGTGCCAGCAGTTACTCGGGTAGCGGGCAATACAATGAGCAGTTCTTC.